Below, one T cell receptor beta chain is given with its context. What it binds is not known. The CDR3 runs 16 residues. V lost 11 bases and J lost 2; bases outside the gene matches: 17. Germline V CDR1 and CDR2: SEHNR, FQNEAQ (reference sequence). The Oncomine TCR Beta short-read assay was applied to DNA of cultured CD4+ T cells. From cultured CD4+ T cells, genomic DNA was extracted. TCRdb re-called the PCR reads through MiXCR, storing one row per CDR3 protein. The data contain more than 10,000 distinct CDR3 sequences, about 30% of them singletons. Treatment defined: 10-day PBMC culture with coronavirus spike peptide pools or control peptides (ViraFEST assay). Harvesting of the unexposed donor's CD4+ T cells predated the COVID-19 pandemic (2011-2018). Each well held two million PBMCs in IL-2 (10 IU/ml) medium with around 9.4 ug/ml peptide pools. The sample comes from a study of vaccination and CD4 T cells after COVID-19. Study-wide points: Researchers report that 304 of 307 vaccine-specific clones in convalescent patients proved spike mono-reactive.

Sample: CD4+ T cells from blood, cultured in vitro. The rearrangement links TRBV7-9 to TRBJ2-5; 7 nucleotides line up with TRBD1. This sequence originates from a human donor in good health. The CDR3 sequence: CAVRTGSFRPQETQYF. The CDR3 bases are TGTGCCGTCAGGACAGGCTCCTTCCGCCCGCAAGAGACCCAGTACTTC.